This note documents a single T cell receptor beta chain sequence. No antigen is known for it. The entry originates in a study of cytomegalovirus exposure and HLA in healthy donors. The PCR made use of 60 Vbeta and 13 Jbeta primers. As handled by the study authors: An analysis that came later counted tens of millions of unique TCR beta chains, approximately 11 million shared. Sequenced by immunoSEQ multiplex PCR; TCRdb stores in-frame clones only, minus some. V, J and clone size derive from that table, while D and trimming were established from the DNA sequence. In the table there are around 140,000 clones, 80% of which are singletons. General study points: Among immune exposure information, only CMV serostatus was available.

CDR3 length equals 13 residues. In germline, CDR1 is MNHNS, CDR2 SASEGT. V was trimmed by 2 bases and J by 3 bases, leaving 7 bases between them. This TCR was sampled from a woman aged 25 to 45 in good health and CMV-seronegative. The sample taken for sequencing was PBMCs. The gene calls are TRBV6-1 and TRBJ1-2; D perhaps matches TRBD1 (6 bases). CDR3 bases: TGTGCCAGCAGTGAATCAGGGGACTATGGCTACACCTTC. As protein: CASSESGDYGYTF.